These 24 T cell receptor beta chains share one sample of origin, sequenced in a study of T cell changes during pregnancy in multiple sclerosis. Generated by immunoSEQ multiplex PCR, the TCRdb table keeps only in-frame clones and is missing some. This repertoire shows roughly 24,000 clones, roughly 84% found once; its top ten account for less than 9.5%. The source was CD8+ T cells from peripheral blood mononuclear cells, collected after pregnancy. The receptors derive from a female donor with multiple sclerosis, enrolled in a pregnancy study.

This clone was recorded once. The chain is built from TRBV27 and TRBJ1-1; D remains unclear. The V end lost 4 bases, the J end lost 1 base, and 13 bases lay between the germline ends. Germline assignment: CDR1 MNHEY and CDR2 SMNVEV (reference sequence). There are 15 residues in the CDR3. The CDR3 DNA reads TGTGCCAGCAGTTCAGACTTTAACCCGAACACTGAAGCTTTCTTT. This sequence encodes CASSSDFNPNTEAFF.

The V and J genes are TRBV4-2 and TRBJ2-1; D possibly corresponds to TRBD2 (6 bases). The CDR3 runs to 17 residues. Germline V CDR1 and CDR2: LGHNA, YNFKEQ. V lost 0 bases and J lost 5, with 17 bases in between. The DNA of the CDR3 is TGTGCCAGCAGCCAAGACGGGACTTCCCATGGAGACAATGAGCAGTTCTTC. It encodes CASSQDGTSHGDNEQFF.

The genes are TRBV5-1 and TRBJ2-3; 8 nucleotides agree with TRBD1. Germline lookup yields CDR1 SGHRS and CDR2 YFSETQ. Trimming at V came to 3 bases and at J to 3 bases, leaving 9 bases not matched to a gene. This CDR3 contains 16 residues. CDR3 protein: CASSSDRGQTTDTQYF. In DNA, the CDR3 is TGCGCCAGCAGCTCCGACAGGGGTCAGACAACAGATACGCAGTATTTT. The whole variable domain, remainder taken from reference TRBV5-1 and TRBJ2-3, is KAGVTQTPRYLIKTRGQQVTLSCSPISGHRSVSWYQQTPGQGLQFLFEYFSETQRNKGNFPGRFSGRQFSNSRSEMNVSTLELGDSALYLCASSSDRGQTTDTQYFGPGTRLTVL.

The rearrangement joins TRBV28 to TRBJ2-2; 10 bases agree with TRBD2. The V gene end was trimmed by 6 bases and the J gene end by 4 bases; junction bases not matched to a gene: 5. Germline V lookup: CDR1 MDHEN, CDR2 SYDVKM. The CDR3 sequence is 15 residues long. CDR3 coding DNA: TGTGCCAGCAGGGGACTAGCGCAGATCACCGGGGAGCTGTTTTTT. It specifies CASRGLAQITGELFF. The full variable domain, its missing parts supplied by reference TRBV28 and TRBJ2-2, is DVKVTQSSRYLVKRTGEKVFLECVQDMDHENMFWYRQDPGLGLRLIYFSYDVKMKEKGDIPEGYSVSREKKERFSLILESASTNQTSMYLCASRGLAQITGELFFGEGSRLTVL.

The chain combines TRBV4-1 with TRBJ1-4; 8 nucleotides line up with TRBD1. Germline loops: CDR1 MGHRA, CDR2 YSYEKL. The CDR3 totals 16 residues. V was clipped by 3 bases and J by 10 bases; unmatched bases: 13. DNA of the CDR3: TGCGCCAGCAGCCAGGACGTATCAGGGGGCCTAGTAAAACTGTTTTTT. Translating gives CASSQDVSGGLVKLFF.

The chain links TRBV10-1 to TRBJ2-1; D might be TRBD2 (5 bases). Looked up from germline, CDR1 is WNHNN and CDR2 is SYGVQD (reference sequence). The CDR3 has 18 residues. V lost 0 bases and J 0 bases, leaving 15 bases between the germline ends. In DNA form, the CDR3 reads TGCGCCAGCAGTGAGTCCAGACGTACTGGGAGCTCCTACAATGAGCAGTTCTTC. Amino acids: CASSESRRTGSSYNEQFF.

The chain links TRBV16 to TRBJ2-3; TRBD1 agrees at 9 bases. The CDR3 is made up of 15 amino acids. CDR1 KGHSY and CDR2 FQNENV come from the germline V gene. The ends lost 4 bases at V and 3 bases at J; junction bases unmatched: 5. The CDR3 loop reads CASSPGQGFTDTQYF. As DNA, the CDR3 is TGTGCCAGCAGCCCCGGACAGGGGTTTACAGATACGCAGTATTTT.

This chain links TRBV6-5 with TRBJ1-1; 9 bases map to TRBD1. The CDR3 is made up of 16 amino acids. Unmatched junction bases numbered 9, after V lost 0 bases and J lost 7 bases. Germline V gene data show CDR1 as MNHEY and CDR2 as SVGAGI. The CDR3 region is CASSYSGTGTYNEAFF. CDR3 sequence (DNA): TGTGCCAGCAGTTACTCGGGGACAGGGACTTACAATGAAGCTTTCTTT.

V is TRBV6-1 and J is TRBJ2-1; D remains unclear. Trimming removed 0 bases from V and 6 bases from J, with 12 bases in between. Germline V gene data show CDR1 as MNHNS and CDR2 as SASEGT. This CDR3 contains 15 residues. The CDR3 region has the DNA TGTGCCAGCAGTGAAGCACCGTTACCAGGCAATGAGCAGTTCTTC. Amino acids: CASSEAPLPGNEQFF.

As concerns this clone: The same CDR3 is also encoded by other DNA sequences in this sample. V gene TRBV5-1 combines with J gene TRBJ2-7; 8 bases align to TRBD1. CDR1 is SGHRS, CDR2 YFSETQ, per germline. This CDR3 is built from 14 residues. Trimming cost V 2 bases and J 2 bases; bases outside gene matches: 3. The CDR3 nucleotides are TGCGCCAGCAGCTTTTCAGGGGGCACCTACGAGCAGTACTTC. Translation gives CASSFSGGTYEQYF.

This chain links TRBV4-1 with TRBJ1-1; TRBD1 matches at 7 bases. V shed 0 bases, J shed 5 bases, and the junction held 6 bases outside the gene matches. Germline V lookup: CDR1 MGHRA, CDR2 YSYEKL. The length of the CDR3 is 15 residues. The CDR3 reads CASSQEAGGNTEAFF. In DNA form, the CDR3 reads TGCGCCAGCAGCCAAGAGGCAGGGGGTAATACTGAAGCTTTCTTT.

This clone was detected a few times. V and J are TRBV5-1 and TRBJ2-7; 10 bases fit TRBD1. The CDR3 length is 14 residues. Germline V CDR1 and CDR2: SGHRS, YFSETQ. The V segment lost 4 bases and the J segment 5 bases; nucleotides outside the gene matches: 6. The CDR3 spells CASSLTGGVNEQYF. Here the CDR3 DNA reads TGCGCCAGCAGCCTGACAGGGGGCGTGAACGAGCAGTACTTC. Complete variable domain (other parts from reference TRBV5-1 and TRBJ2-7): KAGVTQTPRYLIKTRGQQVTLSCSPISGHRSVSWYQQTPGQGLQFLFEYFSETQRNKGNFPGRFSGRQFSNSRSEMNVSTLELGDSALYLCASSLTGGVNEQYFGPGTRLTVT.

The chain has TRBV18 and TRBJ2-2; a weak D match, TRBD1 (6 bases). V gave up 6 bases and J gave up 1 base, with 9 bases separating them. There are 14 residues in the CDR3. Germline V gives CDR1 KGHSH, CDR2 LQKENI. The CDR3 sequence: CASSTGVNTGELFF. CDR3 DNA: TGTGCCAGCTCGACAGGAGTGAACACCGGGGAGCTGTTTTTT. The full variable domain, its missing parts supplied by reference TRBV18 and TRBJ2-2, is NAGVMQNPRHLVRRRGQEARLRCSPMKGHSHVYWYRQLPEEGLKFMVYLQKENIIDESGMPKERFSAEFPKEGPSILRIQQVVRGDSAAYFCASSTGVNTGELFFGEGSRLTVL.

The rearrangement joins TRBV10-1 to TRBJ2-3, with D perhaps matching TRBD2 (5 bases). Germline values: CDR1 WNHNN, CDR2 SYGVQD (reference sequence). V was trimmed by 0 bases and J by 6 bases, leaving 16 bases between them. The CDR3 has 16 amino acids. The CDR3 DNA is TGCGCCAGCAGTGAGTCGACGGGGAGAGGTCGGGATACGCAGTATTTT. Translated: CASSESTGRGRDTQYF.

The chain couples TRBV5-1 to TRBJ1-4, with D hard to call. Germline V gives CDR1 SGHRS, CDR2 YFSETQ. V shed 0 bases and J shed 7 bases, with 7 bases lying between them. This CDR3 region has 13 residues. The CDR3 bases are TGCGCCAGCAGCTTGGATTTGGCTGAAAAACTGTTTTTT. Encoded protein: CASSLDLAEKLFF.

The chain has TRBV19 and TRBJ1-2, with D possibly being TRBD1 (5 bases). V was shortened by 7 bases and J by 6 bases, with 18 bases between the two germline ends. The CDR3 spans 14 residues. Germline loops: CDR1 LNHDA, CDR2 SQIVND (reference sequence). The CDR3 sequence: CASMGFDSYHGYTF. The CDR3 DNA follows: TGTGCCAGTATGGGGTTTGACAGCTACCATGGCTACACCTTC. Together with reference TRBV19 and TRBJ1-2, the CDR3 gives the full variable domain: DGGITQSPKYLFRKEGQNVTLSCEQNLNHDAMYWYRQDPGQGLRLIYYSQIVNDFQKGDIAEGYSVSREKKESFPLTVTSAQKNPTAFYLCASMGFDSYHGYTFGSGTRLTVV.

CDR3 DNA: TGTGCCAGCAGCTTAGCGGGAGTGCCCGGGGAGCTGTTTTTT. It is translated as CASSLAGVPGELFF. The V call is TRBV7-9, the J call TRBJ2-2, with D perhaps TRBD2 (5 bases). The CDR3 totals 14 residues. V was clipped by 0 bases and J by 6 bases, with 8 bases between them. CDR1 is SEHNR, CDR2 FQNEAQ, per germline (reference sequence).

V and J are TRBV5-4 and TRBJ2-7; a possible D gene is TRBD1 (5 bases). The length of the CDR3 is 14 residues. In germline, CDR1 is SGHNT, CDR2 YYREEE (reference sequence). The ends were cut back, 0 bases at V and 4 bases at J, with 11 bases in the middle. The CDR3 bases are TGTGCCAGCAGCTTGGGACAGAGCGTTTACGAGCAGTACTTC. It codes for CASSLGQSVYEQYF.

The rearrangement links TRBV6-6 to TRBJ2-3; 7 nucleotides match TRBD1. Germline assignment: CDR1 MNHNY and CDR2 SVGAGI (reference sequence). J lost 1 base, V lost 0 bases, and 4 bases had no gene match. This CDR3 contains 16 residues. CDR3 amino acids: CASSYSGGWGTDTQYF. The CDR3 region has the DNA TGTGCCAGCAGTTACTCAGGGGGCTGGGGCACAGATACGCAGTATTTT.

The chain joins TRBV28 to TRBJ2-2; 8 bases are shared with TRBD1. CDR1 MDHEN and CDR2 SYDVKM come from the germline V gene. The J segment lost 7 bases and the V segment lost 3 bases, leaving 4 bases of the junction unmatched. This CDR3 spans 14 amino acids. The CDR3 sequence is CASSFRGQVGELFF. CDR3 DNA: TGTGCCAGCAGTTTCAGGGGGCAGGTCGGGGAGCTGTTTTTT.

V and J are TRBV13 and TRBJ2-7; 10 bases match TRBD1. V trimming: 2 bases; J trimming: 4 bases; junction bases outside the gene matches: 5. The germline gives CDR1 PRHDT, CDR2 FYEKMQ (reference sequence). The CDR3 is made up of 15 amino acids. The CDR3: CASSLRQGAGYEQYF. In DNA, the CDR3 is TGTGCCAGCAGCTTAAGACAGGGGGCAGGGTACGAGCAGTACTTC. Full variable domain (rest looked up from reference TRBV13 and TRBJ2-7): AAGVIQSPRHLIKEKRETATLKCYPIPRHDTVYWYQQGPGQDPQFLISFYEKMQSDKGSIPDRFSAQQFSDYHSELNMSSLELGDSALYFCASSLRQGAGYEQYFGPGTRLTVT.

The chain joins TRBV29-1 to TRBJ2-1; 7 nucleotides agree with TRBD2. Germline V gene sequence: CDR1 SQVTM, CDR2 ANQGSEA. The CDR3 has 14 amino acids. J lost 5 bases, V lost 7 bases, and 11 bases had no gene match. This CDR3 reads CSGRGTKRDNEQFF. CDR3 nucleotides: TGCAGCGGGCGGGGGACCAAGCGGGACAATGAGCAGTTCTTC.

This clone is labeled as large. The V gene is TRBV5-4, the J gene TRBJ1-1, with D maybe TRBD1 (5 bases). Germline lookup yields CDR1 SGHNT and CDR2 YYREEE (reference sequence). Trimming pared 1 base from V and 1 base from J, leaving 11 bases between. This CDR3 has 15 residues. The CDR3 nucleotides are TGTGCCAGCAGCTTGCTAGGGGAGGGGAACACTGAAGCTTTCTTT. It is translated as CASSLLGEGNTEAFF.

This chain joins TRBV7-6 and TRBJ2-6; tentative D call: TRBD2 (6 bases). The CDR3 length is 16 residues. Germline CDR1 reads SGHVS; CDR2 reads FNYEAQ. Trimming removed 5 bases from V and 4 bases from J, with 15 bases in between. The CDR3 here is CASSPQPEGGANVLTF. The DNA of the CDR3 is TGTGCCAGCAGCCCGCAGCCGGAGGGAGGGGCCAACGTCCTGACTTTC.